These 14 T cell receptor beta chains share one sample of origin, sequenced in a study of T cell changes during pregnancy in multiple sclerosis. Sequenced by immunoSEQ multiplex PCR; TCRdb stores in-frame clones only, minus some. Of roughly 83,000 clones in the sample, roughly nine tenths were seen once. The sequenced sample was PBMCs, obtained in the first trimester of pregnancy. The receptors here all came from a female donor in good health, serving as a control in a pregnancy study. Some clones in this sample may be carry-over from other donors' samples.

The rearrangement joins TRBV15 to TRBJ2-5; TRBD1 might be the D (6 bases). Trimming pared 2 bases from V and 7 bases from J, leaving 23 bases between. This CDR3 has 17 residues. Germline CDR1 reads LNHNV; CDR2 reads YYDKDF (reference sequence). The CDR3 spells CATSRPTAQGHQGTQYF. The CDR3 DNA is TGTGCCACCAGCAGACCCACCGCCCAGGGACACCAGGGGACCCAGTACTTC.

The chain uses TRBV10-3 and TRBJ1-1, with D maybe TRBD1 (5 bases). Germline CDR1 and CDR2: ENHRY and SYGVKD. The CDR3 runs 12 residues. V was shortened by 4 bases and J by 10 bases, with 13 bases between the two germline ends. The CDR3 reads CAISGGREGAFF. The CDR3 DNA reads TGTGCCATCAGTGGTGGCAGGGAGGGAGCTTTCTTT.

The chain combines TRBV28 with TRBJ1-6; possible D gene TRBD1, 5 bases. This CDR3 is built from 14 residues. Germline CDR1 and CDR2: MDHEN and SYDVKM. V dropped 5 bases and J dropped 3 bases, with 8 bases sitting between them. CDR3 nucleotides: TGTGCCAGCAGTCGGGGGGACTATAATTCACCCCTCCACTTT. Protein: CASSRGDYNSPLHF. Full variable domain (rest looked up from reference TRBV28 and TRBJ1-6): DVKVTQSSRYLVKRTGEKVFLECVQDMDHENMFWYRQDPGLGLRLIYFSYDVKMKEKGDIPEGYSVSREKKERFSLILESASTNQTSMYLCASSRGDYNSPLHFGNGTRLTVT.

The rearrangement joins TRBV11-1 to TRBJ2-1, with TRBD2 matching 7 bases. This CDR3 has 16 amino acids. With 2 bases clipped from V and 3 bases from J, the junction kept 7 bases outside the gene matches. Per germline, CDR1 SGHAT and CDR2 FQDESV (reference sequence). CDR3 sequence (DNA): TGTGCCAGCAGCTTATCCGGAGGGGAGGGCTACAATGAGCAGTTCTTC. This encodes CASSLSGGEGYNEQFF. The whole variable domain, remainder taken from reference TRBV11-1 and TRBJ2-1, is EAEVAQSPRYKITEKSQAVAFWCDPISGHATLYWYRQILGQGPELLVQFQDESVVDDSQLPKDRFSAERLKGVDSTLKIQPAELGDSAMYLCASSLSGGEGYNEQFFGPGTRLTVL.

CDR3 in DNA: TGTGCCAGTAGCCTTGAGACTGGGGGGAATTCACCCCTCCACTTT. This gives the protein CASSLETGGNSPLHF. The chain uses TRBV19 and TRBJ1-6; D is possibly TRBD1 (5 bases). Germline V gene lookup returns CDR1 LNHDA and CDR2 SQIVND (reference sequence). The CDR3 loop spans 15 amino acids. V dropped 6 bases and J dropped 7 bases, with 16 bases sitting between them.

The chain is built from TRBV5-5 and TRBJ2-5; the match to TRBD2 covers 12 bases. With V trimmed by 4 bases and J by 1 base, 11 bases remained unmatched. Germline values: CDR1 SGHKS, CDR2 YYEKEE (reference sequence). There are 18 residues in the CDR3. The CDR3 DNA follows: TGTGCCAGCAGCCCGGTAGGGACTAGCGGGTTGGGCCAAGAGACCCAGTACTTC. This gives the protein CASSPVGTSGLGQETQYF.

This chain uses TRBV7-6 with TRBJ2-7; tentatively, D is TRBD1 (6 bases). Germline CDR1 reads SGHVS; CDR2 reads FNYEAQ. CDR3 size: 14 residues. The V and J ends lost 2 bases and 7 bases respectively, with 15 bases between them. The CDR3 DNA sequence: TGTGCCAGCAGCTTATTCCCGGACACAGGGGAGCAGTACTTC. This sequence encodes CASSLFPDTGEQYF.

The chain recombines TRBV11-2 with TRBJ2-7, with 11 positions matching TRBD1. The CDR3 covers 16 residues. The J segment lost 3 bases and the V segment lost 1 base, leaving 5 bases of the junction unmatched. Per germline, CDR1 SGHAT and CDR2 FQNNGV. The CDR3 DNA follows: TGTGCCAGCAGCTTAGGAGTAGGGACAGGGGGCTACGAGCAGTACTTC. Translation gives CASSLGVGTGGYEQYF.

V usage is TRBV6-1 and J usage is TRBJ2-1, with TRBD2 matching over 7 bases. From germline, CDR1 is MNHNS and CDR2 SASEGT. This CDR3 has 11 residues. The J segment lost 10 bases and the V segment lost 7 bases, leaving 4 bases of the junction unmatched. The CDR3 reads CASNTSEEQFF. The CDR3 nucleotides read TGTGCCAGCAATACTAGCGAGGAGCAGTTCTTC.

This chain uses TRBV5-1 with TRBJ2-6; no firm D call. Germline assignment: CDR1 SGHRS and CDR2 YFSETQ. Trimming left V 3 bases short and J 0 bases short, with 19 bases between. The CDR3 extends over 19 amino acids. CDR3 nucleotides: TGCGCCAGCAGCTCACCGAGACTTGTATTAGACTCTGGGGCCAACGTCCTGACTTTC. This translates into CASSSPRLVLDSGANVLTF.

This chain connects TRBV30 to TRBJ2-3, with TRBD1 identical over 7 bases. The CDR3 totals 14 residues. CDR1 is GTSNPN and CDR2 is SVGIG in the germline V gene (reference sequence). The V gene end was trimmed by 4 bases and the J gene end by 3 bases; junction bases not matched to a gene: 7. CDR3 coding DNA: TGTGCCTGGATACCAGGGGGTTGGACAGATACGCAGTATTTT. Its translation: CAWIPGGWTDTQYF.

This clone appeared once. The chain employs TRBV27 and TRBJ2-2, with D perhaps matching TRBD2 (5 bases). The CDR3 extends over 14 amino acids. Per germline, CDR1 MNHEY and CDR2 SMNVEV (reference sequence). The V end lost 6 bases, the J end lost 9 bases, and 17 bases lay between the germline ends. The CDR3 bases are TGTGCCAGCAGCCCCCAGTCCGGGAACCGGGAGCTGTTTTTT. It yields the protein CASSPQSGNRELFF.

The chain uses TRBV4-1 and TRBJ2-1, with 7 bases identical to TRBD2. Germline V CDR1 and CDR2: MGHRA, YSYEKL. The ends lost 1 base at V and 14 bases at J; junction bases unmatched: 2. The CDR3 contains 11 residues. CDR3 sequence reads: CASSQGTREFF. The CDR3 bases are TGCGCCAGCAGCCAAGGGACTAGGGAGTTCTTC.

Written as DNA, the CDR3 is TGTGCCAGCAGCCAAGACCAGCTTCGAGGGGAGACCCAGTACTTC. It specifies CASSQDQLRGETQYF. The chain is built from TRBV7-2 and TRBJ2-5; the D gene is possibly TRBD2 (5 bases). Germline values: CDR1 SGHTA, CDR2 FQGNSA. The CDR3 spans 15 residues. V lost 5 bases to trimming and J lost 5 bases, with 18 bases between them.